This TCR beta chain emerged from a study of persistence of HIV-infected CD4 T cells. CDR3 length equals 17 residues. The trim removed 0 bases at V and 6 bases at J, leaving 14 bases unmatched. Germline assignment: CDR1 LGHDT and CDR2 YNNKEL (reference sequence). Stimulation used around 10 ug/mL lysate from CMV-infected fibroblasts. Memory cells lacking CD40L and CD69 with high CD45RO were sorted. This was the immunoSEQ version 4 assay in survey mode. Libraries were prepared by immunoSEQ multiplex PCR; TCRdb keeps only in-frame clonotypes and omits some of them. The sample yields tens of thousands of clones, about four fifths seen once. A note on this clone: Its antigen is unidentified.

The chain joins TRBV3-1 (or the pseudogene TRBV3-2) to TRBJ2-7; 7 bases are a match to TRBD2. This material consisted of CD4+ T cells sorted from PBMCs after roughly 18-hour stimulation, taken from a patient who received antiretroviral therapy. The sequence came from an adult man with HIV who was CMV-seropositive. CDR3 sequence: CASSQDLIAGVTGEQYF. CDR3 coding DNA: TGTGCCAGCAGCCAAGATCTTATCGCGGGAGTAACGGGCGAGCAGTACTTC.